One and the same sample provided the 23 T cell receptor beta chains below, sequenced in a study of T-cell memory formation after mild COVID-19. TCRdb reprocessed the 5' RACE reads with MiXCR, giving one entry per CDR3 protein. The data show 450,000 to 650,000 distinct CDR3 sequences, roughly a fifth seen once. Specimen: PBMCs or a T cell subset sorted from them (not recorded which). These receptor sequences come from an adult woman who had mild COVID-19 (a few samples of this study predate the infection). Cell type and time point are not known.

This clonotype was counted a few times. The chain recombines TRBV2 with TRBJ2-2; D tentatively fits TRBD1 or TRBD2 (5 bases each). The CDR3 loop spans 14 amino acids. Germline loops: CDR1 SNHLY, CDR2 FYNNEI. The V end lost 8 bases, the J end lost 5 bases, and 15 bases lay between the germline ends. As DNA, the CDR3 is TGTGCCAGCTTGAGGAGAGGGACGACCGGGGAGCTGTTTTTT. Its translation: CASLRRGTTGELFF. The variable domain in full, completed from reference TRBV2 and TRBJ2-2, reads EPEVTQTPSHQVTQMGQEVILRCVPISNHLYFYWYRQILGQKVEFLVSFYNNEISEKSEIFDDQFSVERPDGSNFTLKIRSTKLEDSAMYFCASLRRGTTGELFFGEGSRLTVL.

This clonotype appeared a few times. V gene TRBV27 combines with J gene TRBJ2-1; D unresolved. Germline lookup yields CDR1 MNHEY and CDR2 SMNVEV (reference sequence). V lost 3 bases and J lost 15, with 18 bases in between. There are 13 residues in the CDR3. CDR3 DNA sequence: TGTGCCAGCAGTTTGCGCACTCCCCCGAGGCTGTTCTTC. It yields the protein CASSLRTPPRLFF.

The chain couples TRBV11-3 to TRBJ2-1; the match to TRBD2 covers 14 bases. With V trimmed by 1 base and J by 0 bases, 5 bases remained unmatched. Germline V gene lookup returns CDR1 SGHNT and CDR2 YENEEA. The CDR3 is 19 amino acids. The chain's CDR3 is CASSLVGLAGVPSYNEQFF. The DNA of the CDR3 is TGTGCCAGCAGCTTAGTGGGACTAGCGGGAGTACCCTCCTACAATGAGCAGTTCTTC.

There are a few counts of this clonotype. The J gene is TRBJ2-5, the V gene TRBV5-1, with D perhaps matching TRBD2 (5 bases). The V gene's germline CDR1 is SGHRS and CDR2 YFSETQ. V shed 0 bases and J shed 9 bases, with 15 bases lying between them. The CDR3 length is 14 residues. In nucleotides, the CDR3 is TGCGCCAGCAGCTTGGATGCCCCGTGGGAGCCCCAGTACTTC. Its translation is CASSLDAPWEPQYF.

The sample holds a few counts of this clonotype. The chain has TRBV9 and TRBJ2-7; TRBD1 might be the D (6 bases). The CDR3 runs 14 residues. The germline V gene encodes CDR1 SGDLS and CDR2 YYNGEE. V lost 4 bases, J lost 2 bases, and 13 bases lay in between. This CDR3 is CASSTAGVPYEQYF. The CDR3 region has the DNA TGTGCCAGCAGCACGGCAGGGGTTCCCTACGAGCAGTACTTC.

This clonotype was seen a few times. The V and J genes are TRBV10-3 and TRBJ2-3, with 8 bases that match TRBD2. The CDR3 is made up of 12 amino acids. Germline CDR1 and CDR2: ENHRY and SYGVKD. V lost 8 bases and J lost 4; bases outside the gene matches: 2. Here the CDR3 reads CAISTSADTQYF. The CDR3 bases are TGTGCCATCTCGACTAGCGCAGATACGCAGTATTTT.

The V call is TRBV9, the J call TRBJ2-3; 12 bases are shared with TRBD2. Germline CDR1 is SGDLS and CDR2 is YYNGEE. This CDR3 has 17 residues. V trimming: 0 bases; J trimming: 7 bases; junction bases outside the gene matches: 9. CDR3 sequence (DNA): TGTGCCAGCAGCGTAGTACCTAGCGGGGGGGCAGCGAATACGCAGTATTTT. It translates to CASSVVPSGGAANTQYF.

This chain connects TRBV3-1 to TRBJ1-5; D gene ambiguous. Germline V gene sequence: CDR1 LGHDT, CDR2 YNNKEL (reference sequence). CDR3 length: 14 amino acids. Trimming pared 0 bases from V and 5 bases from J, leaving 8 bases between. This CDR3 reads CASSQEGFYQPQHF. The CDR3 DNA reads TGTGCCAGCAGCCAAGAAGGGTTTTATCAGCCCCAGCATTTT.

The chain joins TRBV2 to TRBJ1-2; D remains ambiguous. Germline V gene data show CDR1 as SNHLY and CDR2 as FYNNEI. V was trimmed by 2 bases and J by 2 bases, leaving 6 bases between them. The CDR3 covers 13 residues. CDR3 residues: CASSEQRNYGYTF. The CDR3 DNA sequence: TGTGCCAGCAGTGAACAGAGGAACTATGGCTACACCTTC. Looking up the rest from reference TRBV2 and TRBJ1-2 gives the full variable domain: EPEVTQTPSHQVTQMGQEVILRCVPISNHLYFYWYRQILGQKVEFLVSFYNNEISEKSEIFDDQFSVERPDGSNFTLKIRSTKLEDSAMYFCASSEQRNYGYTFGSGTRLTVV.

This clonotype showed up just a few times. This rearrangement joins TRBV7-6 to TRBJ2-1, with 11 nucleotides matching TRBD2. V lost 2 bases and J lost 11; bases outside the gene matches: 17. The CDR3 is 18 residues long. The V gene's germline CDR1 is SGHVS and CDR2 FNYEAQ. CDR3 loop: CASSLQGAGTSGVLKQFF. The CDR3 bases are TGTGCCAGCAGCTTACAGGGGGCCGGGACTAGCGGTGTCTTAAAGCAGTTCTTC.

This clonotype has ten or more counts. V and J are TRBV28 and TRBJ2-3; D unresolved. CDR3 length: 12 residues. Deletions cut 6 bases from V and 2 bases from J, with 6 bases between. Germline V gene sequence: CDR1 MDHEN, CDR2 SYDVKM. The CDR3 region has the DNA TGTGCCAGCAGCAAGATCACAGATACGCAGTATTTT. Translation gives CASSKITDTQYF.

This clonotype came up a few times. The V and J genes are TRBV7-8 and TRBJ2-1; no clear D gene. The CDR3 extends over 14 amino acids. With 5 bases removed from V and 8 bases from J, the gap between germline ends came to 16 bases. Per germline, CDR1 SGHVS and CDR2 FQNEAQ. DNA of the CDR3: TGTGCCAGCAGCACACGGCCAGCCGGTGATGAGCAGTTCTTC. Translating gives CASSTRPAGDEQFF.

This rearrangement joins TRBV7-9 to TRBJ2-1; 10 nucleotides agree with TRBD2. The CDR3 is 16 amino acids. In germline, CDR1 is SEHNR, CDR2 FQNEAQ (reference sequence). Trimming removed 2 bases from V and 8 bases from J; junction bases left unmatched: 9. The CDR3 sequence is CASSLQTLLAGHEQFF. In DNA, the CDR3 is TGTGCCAGCAGCTTACAAACTTTACTAGCGGGACATGAGCAGTTCTTC.

Only a few counts were recorded for this clonotype. V is TRBV6-5 and J is TRBJ2-7; 7 positions match TRBD1. Germline V gives CDR1 MNHEY, CDR2 SVGAGI. J gave up 2 bases and V 5 bases, and 9 bases lay outside the gene matches. CDR3 length equals 15 residues. CDR3 sequence reads: CASSGDRARTYEQYF. The CDR3 DNA reads as TGTGCCAGCAGTGGCGACAGGGCCCGTACCTACGAGCAGTACTTC.

The chain combines TRBV7-9 with TRBJ2-3, with 8 bases matching TRBD2. V gave up 3 bases and J gave up 1 base; unmatched junction bases: 3. From germline, CDR1 is SEHNR and CDR2 FQNEAQ (reference sequence). The CDR3 is made up of 15 amino acids. CDR3 nucleotides: TGTGCCAGCAGCTTTAGCGGGATCGGCACAGATACGCAGTATTTT. Translated: CASSFSGIGTDTQYF. The variable domain in full, with the rest retrieved from reference TRBV7-9 and TRBJ2-3, is DTGVSQNPRHKITKRGQNVTFRCDPISEHNRLYWYRQTLGQGPEFLTYFQNEAQLEKSRLLSDRFSAERPKGSFSTLEIQRTEQGDSAMYLCASSFSGIGTDTQYFGPGTRLTVL.

The genes are TRBV19 and TRBJ2-1; weak D call: TRBD2 (6 bases). The germline V gene has CDR1 LNHDA and CDR2 SQIVND (reference sequence). Trimming stripped 7 bases from V and 3 bases from J, with 16 bases between. This CDR3 is built from 15 residues. The CDR3 protein is CASTTPGLLYNEQFF. DNA for the CDR3: TGTGCCAGTACGACCCCGGGACTCCTCTACAATGAGCAGTTCTTC. Variable domain in full (rest from reference TRBV19 and TRBJ2-1): DGGITQSPKYLFRKEGQNVTLSCEQNLNHDAMYWYRQDPGQGLRLIYYSQIVNDFQKGDIAEGYSVSREKKESFPLTVTSAQKNPTAFYLCASTTPGLLYNEQFFGPGTRLTVL.

This chain links TRBV7-8 with TRBJ2-1, with TRBD1 identical over 8 bases. V dropped 5 bases and J dropped 10; count of bases not matched to a gene: 10. CDR1 is SGHVS and CDR2 is FQNEAQ in the germline V gene. The CDR3 contains 14 residues. The CDR3: CASSRGQGLGEQFF. For the CDR3, the DNA is TGTGCCAGCAGCAGAGGACAGGGTTTAGGAGAGCAGTTCTTC.

V usage is TRBV4-1 and J usage is TRBJ1-4; the D gene is possibly TRBD1 (5 bases). This CDR3 has 14 residues. The germline gives CDR1 MGHRA, CDR2 YSYEKL. V gave up 6 bases and J gave up 6 bases, with 14 bases separating them. The CDR3 reads CASRTGVWDEKLFF. CDR3 nucleotides: TGCGCCAGCAGGACGGGGGTCTGGGATGAAAAACTGTTTTTT.

The chain joins TRBV29-1 to TRBJ2-7; D is undetermined. Trimming took 8 bases from V and 3 from J, leaving 14 bases between them. Germline V CDR1 and CDR2: SQVTM, ANQGSEA. CDR3 size: 12 residues. The CDR3 nucleotides are TGCAGCTTTCGGCCCAACTACTACGAGCAGTACTTC. Its protein is CSFRPNYYEQYF.

This clonotype has a handful of counts. CDR3 sequence (DNA): TGTGCCAGCAGCTTGGTCAGACGCAATGAGCAGTTCTTC. Translating gives CASSLVRRNEQFF. The chain couples TRBV7-6 to TRBJ2-1, with D unresolved. Trimming cost V 3 bases and J 6 bases, with 9 bases left between them. The CDR3 has 13 amino acids. Per the germline V gene, CDR1 is SGHVS and CDR2 is FNYEAQ.

The chain carries TRBV7-9 and TRBJ2-4, with D unclear. The ends were cut back, 1 base at V and 8 bases at J, with 18 bases in the middle. From germline, CDR1 is SEHNR and CDR2 FQNEAQ (reference sequence). The CDR3 covers 16 residues. CDR3 DNA sequence: TGTGCCAGCAGCTTAGAACCATCAGGCGGTGGGGACATTCAGTACTTC. It specifies CASSLEPSGGGDIQYF.

This clonotype was observed a few times. This chain connects TRBV12-3 or TRBV12-4 to TRBJ2-7; 9 bases match TRBD2. The V and J ends lost 6 bases and 7 bases, in that order; junction bases with no gene match: 10. CDR3 length equals 14 residues. CDR3 coding DNA: TGTGCCAGCAGCCGCGGACTAGCGAGTGGAGAGCAGTACTTC. Protein: CASSRGLASGEQYF.

The CDR3, as DNA: TGCAGCGTCCAAAGTGGGAGGGGGAACACTGAAGCTTTCTTT. Translated: CSVQSGRGNTEAFF. This rearrangement joins TRBV29-1 to TRBJ1-1, with a possible D match to TRBD1 (5 bases). This CDR3 spans 14 amino acids. V dropped 6 bases and J dropped 1 base, with 15 bases sitting between them. Germline assignment: CDR1 SQVTM and CDR2 ANQGSEA.